These 22 T cell receptor beta chains were sequenced from one sample in a study of shared clonotypes between healthy human individuals. Method: immunoSEQ multiplex PCR; TCRdb's copy keeps in-frame clones and lacks some. The sample consists of about 730,000 clones, 72% of them appearing once. Input material: memory CD4+ T cells sorted from blood. The subset is: CD45RA-negative fraction. The receptors were sampled from a woman in her twenties or thirties in good health.

This clone has only a few counts. The chain carries TRBV29-1 and TRBJ2-7, with no clear D. Germline V lookup: CDR1 SQVTM, CDR2 ANQGSEA. CDR3 size: 12 residues. Between the trimmed V and J ends, which lost 4 bases and 0 bases, there was a span of 7 bases. The DNA for the CDR3 is TGCAGCGTTGCCGGGCCCTCCTACGAGCAGTACTTC. Translation gives CSVAGPSYEQYF.

The chain couples TRBV5-1 to TRBJ1-5, with D unclear. CDR1 is SGHRS and CDR2 is YFSETQ in the germline V gene. CDR3 length: 13 residues. The V end lost 4 bases, the J end lost 2 bases, and 7 bases lay between the germline ends. CDR3 nucleotides: TGCGCCAGCAGCCGGGGTGGCAATCAGCCCCAGCATTTT. Protein product: CASSRGGNQPQHF.

As DNA, the CDR3 is TGTGCCAGTAGGGGGACTAGCGGGAGGGCAGATACGCAGTATTTT. Translation: CASRGTSGRADTQYF. This sequence joins TRBV19 and TRBJ2-3; 16 nucleotides line up with TRBD2. Per the germline V gene, CDR1 is LNHDA and CDR2 is SQIVND (reference sequence). The CDR3 length is 15 residues. The junction had 1 base not matched to a gene; V was cut back by 6 bases and J by 4 bases.

The CDR3 coding sequence is TGTGCCAGCAGTTCGATCCTAGGGGATAGGAACACTGAAGCTTTCTTT. Translation: CASSSILGDRNTEAFF. The genes are TRBV6-6 and TRBJ1-1; maybe TRBD1 (5 bases). In germline, CDR1 is MNHNY, CDR2 SVGAGI (reference sequence). This CDR3 contains 16 residues. Trimming cost V 4 bases and J 1 base, with 16 bases left between them.

This chain joins TRBV5-1 and TRBJ2-7, with 8 bases aligning to TRBD2. This CDR3 contains 15 residues. With V trimmed by 4 bases and J by 7 bases, 13 bases remained unmatched. The V gene's germline CDR1 is SGHRS and CDR2 YFSETQ. CDR3: CASSPGTRGLGEQYF. The CDR3, as DNA: TGCGCCAGCAGCCCCGGGACTAGAGGTCTTGGGGAGCAGTACTTC.

The rearrangement joins TRBV6-4 to TRBJ1-4; D is ambiguous. The ends were cut back, 6 bases at V and 11 bases at J, with 19 bases in the middle. Germline V gene data show CDR1 as MRHNA and CDR2 as SNTAGT. The CDR3 extends over 14 amino acids. The DNA of the CDR3 is TGTGCCAGCAGAACTACAGCGGCGGCGGGGAAACTGTTTTTT. This gives the protein CASRTTAAAGKLFF.

This chain uses TRBV28 with TRBJ2-7; TRBD1 agrees at 9 bases. Looked up from germline, CDR1 is MDHEN and CDR2 is SYDVKM. The CDR3 covers 18 residues. Unmatched junction bases numbered 20, after V lost 6 bases and J lost 5 bases. CDR3 nucleotide sequence: TGTGCCAGCAGCCTGGACAGGGGTGTAGTCGGGAGTTGGAACGAGCAGTACTTC. Amino acids: CASSLDRGVVGSWNEQYF. Using reference TRBV28 and TRBJ2-7 for the parts outside the CDR3, the full variable domain is DVKVTQSSRYLVKRTGEKVFLECVQDMDHENMFWYRQDPGLGLRLIYFSYDVKMKEKGDIPEGYSVSREKKERFSLILESASTNQTSMYLCASSLDRGVVGSWNEQYFGPGTRLTVT.

The chain employs TRBV10-3 and TRBJ1-2; 9 nucleotides align to TRBD1. The CDR3 is 19 amino acids. Trimming cost V 6 bases and J 2 bases; bases outside gene matches: 19. CDR1 and CDR2 from the germline V gene are ENHRY and SYGVKD. DNA of the CDR3: TGTGCCATCAGGAAATCCACAGGGGGCGATTTATTTGGCAACTATGGCTACACCTTC. The encoded protein is CAIRKSTGGDLFGNYGYTF.

This clone was seen many times. The rearrangement uses TRBV15 and TRBJ2-7; D is ambiguous. Germline assignment: CDR1 LNHNV and CDR2 YYDKDF (reference sequence). The CDR3 totals 14 residues. The V end was cut by 3 bases, the J end by 5 bases, with 14 bases between. CDR3 coding DNA: TGTGCCACCAGCAGTCGCACGAGTTTCCACGAGCAGTACTTC. This encodes CATSSRTSFHEQYF.

CDR3 protein: CASSGQGAQRDEQFF. CDR3 sequence (DNA): TGTGCCAGCAGCGGACAGGGGGCCCAACGGGATGAGCAGTTCTTC. The rearrangement joins TRBV5-5 to TRBJ2-1, with TRBD1 matching 11 bases. This CDR3 is 15 amino acids long. V dropped 4 bases and J dropped 8; count of bases not matched to a gene: 8. CDR1 is SGHKS, CDR2 YYEKEE, per germline (reference sequence).

Only a few counts were recorded for this clone. This sequence joins TRBV2 and TRBJ2-1, with 7 bases identical to TRBD1. The V segment lost 3 bases and the J segment 3 bases; nucleotides outside the gene matches: 8. Germline-derived CDR1 and CDR2 are SNHLY and FYNNEI. There are 16 residues in the CDR3. The CDR3 protein is CASSDWGQKYYNEQFF. For the CDR3, the DNA is TGTGCCAGCAGTGACTGGGGACAGAAGTACTACAATGAGCAGTTCTTC.

V usage is TRBV7-3 and J usage is TRBJ1-1, with TRBD1 as a possible D gene (5 bases). V was shortened by 5 bases and J by 1 base, with 11 bases between the two germline ends. CDR3 size: 14 residues. Germline CDR1 is SGHTA and CDR2 is FQGTGA. Here the CDR3 DNA reads TGTGCCAGCAGCCCTACTACAGGGAACACTGAAGCTTTCTTT. Protein product: CASSPTTGNTEAFF.

This clone was seen repeatedly, ten times or more. The chain couples TRBV25-1 to TRBJ2-1; D uncertain. CDR3 size: 13 residues. CDR1 is MGHDK, CDR2 SYGVNS, per germline. V gave up 4 bases and J gave up 6 bases, with 10 bases separating them. The CDR3 here is CASSAGSPNEQFF. Here the CDR3 DNA reads TGTGCCAGCAGTGCAGGTAGCCCCAATGAGCAGTTCTTC.

The chain uses TRBV7-9 and TRBJ1-1, with 7 nucleotides matching TRBD1. Germline CDR1 and CDR2: SEHNR and FQNEAQ (reference sequence). V shed 5 bases and J 5 bases; nucleotides not matched to a gene: 8. The CDR3 has 14 amino acids. CDR3 amino acids: CASSPGQSPTEAFF. The CDR3 DNA is TGTGCCAGCAGCCCGGGACAGTCCCCAACTGAAGCTTTCTTT.

This clone was found many times. The V and J genes are TRBV29-1 and TRBJ1-5, with TRBD1 as a possible D gene (5 bases). There are 14 residues in the CDR3. Deletions cut 6 bases from V and 3 bases from J, with 15 bases between. CDR1 SQVTM and CDR2 ANQGSEA come from the germline V gene. The CDR3 DNA is TGCAGCGTCAAAACCGACAGCTCCAATCAGCCCCAGCATTTT. This gives the protein CSVKTDSSNQPQHF.

Turning to this clone: At one of its ends the junction is not consistent with the germline gene, which may arise from a read error. The chain is built from TRBV4-1 and TRBJ2-2, with D possibly TRBD2 on 6 matching bases. The CDR3 is made up of 16 amino acids. Germline CDR1 MGHRA, CDR2 YSYEKL. CDR3 DNA: TGCGCCAGCAGCCCCCGGGTAGCGGAGAACCCCGGGGAGCTGTTTTTT. It translates to CASSPRVAENPGELFF.

The rearrangement joins TRBV7-2 to TRBJ2-7, with 10 positions matching TRBD1. CDR1 and CDR2 from the germline V gene are SGHTA and FQGNSA. CDR3 length equals 15 residues. J gave up 2 bases and V 5 bases, and 6 bases lay outside the gene matches. The CDR3 spells CASSQMGTGAYEQYF. For the CDR3, the DNA is TGTGCCAGCAGCCAGATGGGGACAGGGGCCTACGAGCAGTACTTC.

In the case of this clone: This sample includes further DNA sequences coding for the same CDR3. The rearrangement links TRBV2 to TRBJ1-2, with D unclear. CDR3 length equals 13 residues. V gave up 3 bases and J gave up 1 base, with 6 bases separating them. Germline V gene data show CDR1 as SNHLY and CDR2 as FYNNEI. The CDR3, as DNA: TGTGCCAGCAGTGATAGCGGTAACTATGGCTACACCTTC. It yields the protein CASSDSGNYGYTF.

To note about this clone: This could be a read error, since a much larger clone is one nucleotide away. At the DNA level, this CDR3 is encoded by other sequences in the same sample as well. The rearrangement joins TRBV18 to TRBJ1-5; 10 bases line up with TRBD1. Per germline, CDR1 KGHSH and CDR2 LQKENI. CDR3 length: 15 residues. The V segment lost 0 bases and the J segment 5 bases; nucleotides outside the gene matches: 1. CDR3 nucleotides: TGTGCCAGCTCACCACCCGGGACAGGGGATCAGCCCCAGCATTTT. Amino acid sequence: CASSPPGTGDQPQHF.

This clone was found once. The chain couples TRBV23-1 to TRBJ1-1, with unresolved D. TRBV23-1 qualifies as an ORF whose function is uncertain. V dropped 0 bases and J dropped 1 base, with 15 bases sitting between them. This CDR3 has 17 amino acids. CDR3 coding DNA: TGCGCCAGCAGTCAATCTGCGTCCCGTACAGAGAACACTGAAGCTTTCTTT. This sequence encodes CASSQSASRTENTEAFF.

This chain connects TRBV4-1 to TRBJ1-5; maybe TRBD1 (5 bases). Germline values: CDR1 MGHRA, CDR2 YSYEKL. The ends were cut back, 2 bases at V and 4 bases at J, with 18 bases in the middle. The CDR3 sequence is 17 residues long. CDR3 bases: TGCGCCAGCAGCCAACGTGTCTCCGGGACGGTAAATCAGCCCCAGCATTTT. This gives the protein CASSQRVSGTVNQPQHF.

The V and J genes are TRBV7-9 and TRBJ2-7; D gene unclear. This CDR3 is built from 12 residues. In germline, CDR1 is SEHNR, CDR2 FQNEAQ (reference sequence). With 5 bases removed from V and 0 bases from J, the gap between germline ends came to 5 bases. The CDR3 DNA is TGTGCCAGCAGCCGAAACTCCTACGAGCAGTACTTC. This translates into CASSRNSYEQYF.